This T cell receptor (beta chain) is from a study of shared clonotypes between healthy human individuals. Study as a whole: Each donor's CD4 naive and CD4 memory cells filled three plates apiece, CD8 naive two, and CD8 memory one. General observations from the study: Among non-shared clonotypes, generation probabilities were lower than among those shared by all four donors. Estimated richness values were generally larger in naive subsets than in memory subsets.

Positively selected for CCR7, the CD45RO-negative cells used as naive CD8 cells excluded terminally differentiated effector memory CD45RA+ cells. The germline V gene encodes CDR1 SNHLY and CDR2 FYNNEI. V was pared by 9 bases and J by 1 base, with 19 bases between. This CDR3 comprises 16 residues. Running of the assay took place at deep level. TCRdb's copy holds only in-frame clones and misses some; the assay was immunoSEQ multiplex PCR. Among 1.5 million to 2.5 million clones, approximately 94% were seen once, and the ten largest hold under 1.5%. To note about this clone: Antigen: not known.

Sequenced input: naive CD8+ T cells sorted from blood. The chain carries TRBV2 and TRBJ2-1; no clear D. The receptor was derived from a man younger than 35 in good health. Here the CDR3 reads CASPGRISTSYNEQFF. The CDR3 nucleotides are TGTGCCAGTCCCGGTCGGATTAGCACTTCCTACAATGAGCAGTTCTTC.